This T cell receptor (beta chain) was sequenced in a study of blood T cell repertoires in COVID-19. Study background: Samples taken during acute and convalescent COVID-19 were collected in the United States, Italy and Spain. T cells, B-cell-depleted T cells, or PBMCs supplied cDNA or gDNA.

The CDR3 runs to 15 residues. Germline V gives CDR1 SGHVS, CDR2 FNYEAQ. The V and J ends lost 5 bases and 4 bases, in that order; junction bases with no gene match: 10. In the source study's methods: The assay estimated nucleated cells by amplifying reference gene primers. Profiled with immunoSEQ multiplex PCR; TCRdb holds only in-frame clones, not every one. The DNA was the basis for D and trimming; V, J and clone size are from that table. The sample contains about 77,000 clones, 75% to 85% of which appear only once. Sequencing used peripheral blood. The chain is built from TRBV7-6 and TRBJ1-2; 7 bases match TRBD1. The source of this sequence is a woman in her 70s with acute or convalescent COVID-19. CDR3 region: CASSPRQGGGYGYTF. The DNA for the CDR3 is TGTGCCAGCAGCCCCCGACAGGGCGGAGGCTATGGCTACACCTTC.